A single sample gave rise to the 19 T cell receptor beta chains below, sequenced in a study of blood T cell repertoires in COVID-19. TCRdb keeps only in-frame clones here, not all; method: immunoSEQ multiplex PCR. Here the sample spans some 170,000 clones, around 85% being singletons. Material: peripheral blood. Receptors were obtained from a woman in her fifties or sixties with acute or convalescent COVID-19.

The CDR3 nucleotides are TGTGCCAGCAGCAACAGGGGAGGAGAGACCCAGTACTTC. Amino acid sequence: CASSNRGGETQYF. The chain combines TRBV3-1 (or the pseudogene TRBV3-2) with TRBJ2-5; TRBD1 is a possible D gene (7 bases). The V and J ends lost 5 bases and 4 bases respectively, with 11 bases between them. There are 13 residues in the CDR3. The germline V gene encodes CDR1 LGHDT and CDR2 YNNKEL (reference sequence).

The rearrangement joins TRBV11-2 to TRBJ1-2, with 7 bases that match TRBD1. The CDR3 covers 14 residues. Germline V CDR1 and CDR2: SGHAT, FQNNGV. Germline trimming cut 1 base from V and 8 bases from J; bases unmatched to any gene: 7. CDR3 protein: CASSLGFEGGGYTF. DNA of the CDR3: TGTGCCAGCAGCTTAGGATTTGAAGGGGGCGGCTACACCTTC.

The chain combines TRBV6-5 with TRBJ2-7; possibly TRBD1 for D (7 bases). The germline V gene has CDR1 MNHEY and CDR2 SVGAGI. CDR3 length equals 15 residues. Trimming left V 5 bases short and J 0 bases short, with 14 bases between. CDR3 in DNA: TGTGCCAGCAGTACCCAGGGGGGACCCTCCTACGAGCAGTACTTC. Translation: CASSTQGGPSYEQYF.

The rearrangement joins TRBV29-1 to TRBJ1-2, with TRBD1 as a possible D gene (5 bases). The V end was cut by 5 bases, the J end by 5 bases, with 15 bases between. The CDR3 length is 13 residues. Looked up from germline, CDR1 is SQVTM and CDR2 is ANQGSEA. DNA of the CDR3: TGCAGCGTTTTCACAGGCCTCCCTTATGGCTACACCTTC. Its protein product is CSVFTGLPYGYTF.

The CDR3 coding sequence is TGTGCCAGCAGCTTATTGGGAGGGGGGTACAATGAGCAGTTCTTC. It encodes CASSLLGGGYNEQFF. The V and J genes are TRBV7-9 and TRBJ2-1, with D perhaps matching TRBD2 (7 bases). CDR1 is SEHNR, CDR2 FQNEAQ, per germline (reference sequence). Trimming shortened V by 2 bases and J by 4 bases, and 12 bases separated the two germline ends. The CDR3 contains 15 residues. The entire variable domain, with the rest obtained from reference TRBV7-9 and TRBJ2-1, is as follows: DTGVSQNPRHKITKRGQNVTFRCDPISEHNRLYWYRQTLGQGPEFLTYFQNEAQLEKSRLLSDRFSAERPKGSFSTLEIQRTEQGDSAMYLCASSLLGGGYNEQFFGPGTRLTVL.

V and J are TRBV7-2 and TRBJ1-2; TRBD1 is a possible D gene (6 bases). V lost 2 bases and J 4 bases, leaving 11 bases between the germline ends. The CDR3 totals 14 residues. The germline V gene has CDR1 SGHTA and CDR2 FQGNSA. The CDR3 sequence: CASSLSQDSYGYTF. CDR3 DNA sequence: TGTGCCAGCAGCTTATCCCAGGACAGCTATGGCTACACCTTC.

With respect to this clone: This sample also contains other DNA sequences that code for the same CDR3. The chain uses TRBV3-1 (or the pseudogene TRBV3-2) and TRBJ2-7, with 8 bases fitting TRBD2. Germline V lookup: CDR1 LGHDT, CDR2 YNNKEL (reference sequence). The V and J ends lost 1 base and 3 bases, in that order; junction bases with no gene match: 2. This CDR3 contains 14 residues. The CDR3 here is CASSQGTSGYEQYF. CDR3 coding DNA: TGTGCCAGCAGCCAAGGAACTAGCGGCTACGAGCAGTACTTC.

The chain has TRBV11-2 and TRBJ1-1, with D tentatively TRBD1 (5 bases). The CDR3 length is 16 residues. V was clipped by 5 bases and J by 4 bases, with 20 bases between them. CDR1 SGHAT and CDR2 FQNNGV come from the germline V gene. The CDR3 region is CASSRTGPSGGTEAFF. The CDR3 DNA is TGTGCCAGCAGCAGGACCGGGCCCAGCGGGGGCACTGAAGCTTTCTTT.

CDR3 region: CASSIGSFYGYTF. In DNA, the CDR3 is TGTGCCAGTAGTATAGGTAGTTTCTATGGCTACACCTTC. The chain joins TRBV19 to TRBJ1-2; D unresolved. Germline assignment: CDR1 LNHDA and CDR2 SQIVND (reference sequence). This CDR3 has 13 residues. V lost 1 base and J 4 bases, leaving 7 bases between the germline ends.

The J gene is TRBJ1-1, the V gene TRBV5-4, with D possibly being TRBD1 (5 bases). V was clipped by 4 bases and J by 0 bases, with 13 bases between them. CDR1 is SGHNT and CDR2 is YYREEE in the germline V gene (reference sequence). The CDR3 loop spans 15 amino acids. Here the CDR3 DNA reads TGTGCCAGCAGCGCTCGCCAGGGCTTGAACACTGAAGCTTTCTTT. Translating gives CASSARQGLNTEAFF.

The chain is built from TRBV2 and TRBJ2-1; 12 bases are a match to TRBD1. The V segment lost 4 bases and the J segment 7 bases; nucleotides outside the gene matches: 8. The CDR3 loop spans 16 amino acids. CDR1 is SNHLY and CDR2 is FYNNEI in the germline V gene. For the CDR3, the DNA is TGTGCCAGCAGTGGGGGGACAGGGGGCGCGAGGAATGAGCAGTTCTTC. Its translation is CASSGGTGGARNEQFF.

The chain joins TRBV28 to TRBJ1-2; D uncertain. From germline, CDR1 is MDHEN and CDR2 SYDVKM. V was shortened by 0 bases and J by 3 bases, with 11 bases between the two germline ends. The CDR3 covers 15 residues. CDR3 amino acids: CASSLWAVRDYGYTF. CDR3 in DNA: TGTGCCAGCAGTTTATGGGCAGTTCGGGACTATGGCTACACCTTC.

The gene calls are TRBV24-1 and TRBJ2-1; 8 bases line up with TRBD1. The germline CDR1 and CDR2 sequences are KGHDR and SFDVKD. The CDR3 is 16 residues long. J lost 9 bases, V lost 3 bases, and 12 bases had no gene match. CDR3 region: CATSDPGTGGLGEQFF. The DNA for the CDR3 is TGTGCCACCAGTGATCCCGGGACAGGAGGGTTGGGTGAGCAGTTCTTC.

This chain uses TRBV11-3 with TRBJ2-2; 7 nucleotides agree with TRBD2. CDR1 is SGHNT and CDR2 is YENEEA in the germline V gene. The trim removed 3 bases at V and 5 bases at J, leaving 6 bases unmatched. The CDR3 is made up of 15 amino acids. The CDR3 sequence is CASSFSGGWTGELFF. DNA for the CDR3: TGTGCCAGCAGCTTTTCGGGGGGTTGGACCGGGGAGCTGTTTTTT.

This chain joins TRBV24-1 and TRBJ2-5; 9 bases fit TRBD2. The CDR3 consists of 20 residues. Germline trimming cut 5 bases from V and 0 bases from J; bases unmatched to any gene: 18. CDR1 is KGHDR, CDR2 SFDVKD, per germline. CDR3 sequence: CATSGFSGTSPKEYQETQYF. The CDR3 nucleotides read TGTGCCACCAGTGGTTTTTCTGGGACTAGCCCCAAAGAATACCAAGAGACCCAGTACTTC.

The genes are TRBV10-3 and TRBJ2-6, with D perhaps matching TRBD1 (5 bases). The V end lost 5 bases, the J end lost 4 bases, and 9 bases lay between the germline ends. CDR3 length: 14 residues. Germline CDR1 is ENHRY and CDR2 is SYGVKD. CDR3 nucleotides: TGTGCCATCAGTACAGGTGCGGGGGCCAACGTCCTGACTTTC. Translated, it gives CAISTGAGANVLTF.

In its sample, this clone was seen once. The CDR3 DNA reads TGTGCCTGTCGGGACAGGGGATACGATGGCTACACCTTC. It translates to CACRDRGYDGYTF. The chain employs TRBV6-5 and TRBJ1-2; 10 bases are a match to TRBD1. CDR3 length: 13 residues. Germline V gives CDR1 MNHEY, CDR2 SVGAGI. V lost 11 bases to trimming and J lost 6 bases; unmatched junction nucleotides: 9.

The chain couples TRBV19 to TRBJ1-2, with 9 bases lining up with TRBD1. Trimming at V came to 3 bases and at J to 2 bases, leaving 10 bases not matched to a gene. Germline V CDR1 and CDR2: LNHDA, SQIVND (reference sequence). This CDR3 is 17 amino acids long. In DNA, the CDR3 is TGTGCCAGTAGTATTCGAACGGGACAGGGATTAAACTATGGCTACACCTTC. Translation gives CASSIRTGQGLNYGYTF. Full variable domain (remainder filled in from reference TRBV19 and TRBJ1-2): DGGITQSPKYLFRKEGQNVTLSCEQNLNHDAMYWYRQDPGQGLRLIYYSQIVNDFQKGDIAEGYSVSREKKESFPLTVTSAQKNPTAFYLCASSIRTGQGLNYGYTFGSGTRLTVV.

CDR3 amino acids: CASEGLLNTGELFF. The CDR3 nucleotides are TGTGCCAGCGAGGGACTCCTGAACACCGGGGAGCTGTTTTTT. V and J are TRBV6-5 and TRBJ2-2; D is perhaps TRBD2 (6 bases). CDR3 length equals 14 residues. The V gene's germline CDR1 is MNHEY and CDR2 SVGAGI. Trimming stripped 8 bases from V and 1 base from J, with 11 bases between.